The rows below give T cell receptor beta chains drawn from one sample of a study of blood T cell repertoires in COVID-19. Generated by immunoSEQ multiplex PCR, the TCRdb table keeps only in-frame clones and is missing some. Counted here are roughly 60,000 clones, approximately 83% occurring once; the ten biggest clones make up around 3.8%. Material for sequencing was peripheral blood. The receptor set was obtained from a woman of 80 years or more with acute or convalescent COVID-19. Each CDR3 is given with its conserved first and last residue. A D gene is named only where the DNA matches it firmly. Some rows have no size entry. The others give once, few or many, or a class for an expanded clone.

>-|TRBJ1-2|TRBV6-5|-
TGTGCCAGCAGTTACACAGGGTCTAACTATGGCTACACCTTC
CASSYTGSNYGYTF
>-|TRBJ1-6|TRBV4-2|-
TGTGCCAGCAGCCAAGAGACAGGTAGAAGTTCACCCCTCCACTTT
CASSQETGRSSPLHF
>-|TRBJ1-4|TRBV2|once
TGTGCCAGCAGTGACCGGGAGACTGGAAAACTGTTTTTT
CASSDRETGKLFF
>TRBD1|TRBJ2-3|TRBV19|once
TGTGCCAGTAGCAATGGACAGGTCATAACCTCAGATACGCAGTATTTT
CASSNGQVITSDTQYF
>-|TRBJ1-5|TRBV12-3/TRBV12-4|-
TGTGCCAGCAGTTTCGGGGGTCAGCCCCAGCATTTT
CASSFGGQPQHF
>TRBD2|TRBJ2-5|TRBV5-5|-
TGTGCCAGCAGCACTTCTGTTGGGACTAGCGGGGGGAACCAAGAGACCCAGTACTTC
CASSTSVGTSGGNQETQYF
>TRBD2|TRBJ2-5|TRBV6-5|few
TGTGCCAGCAGTTACTCTCAGCGGGAGGAGGAGACCCAGTACTTC
CASSYSQREEETQYF
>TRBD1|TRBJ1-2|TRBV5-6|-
TGTGCCAGCACCCGACAGGGGGCTTACTATGGCTACACCTTC
CASTRQGAYYGYTF
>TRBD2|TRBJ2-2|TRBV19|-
TGTGCCAGTAGTCCCCGTCGTGAGCGGGAGGGCGGGGAGCTGTTTTTT
CASSPRREREGGELFF
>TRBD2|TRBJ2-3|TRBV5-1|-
TGCGCCAGCAGCTTGGCCGTAGGACTAGCGGGTACAGATACGCAGTATTTT
CASSLAVGLAGTDTQYF
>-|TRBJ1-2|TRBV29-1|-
TGCAGCGTTGAAGGTGGCATTCGTGGCTATGGCTACACCTTC
CSVEGGIRGYGYTF
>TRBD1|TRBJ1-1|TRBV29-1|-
TGCAGCGCGAAAGACAGGGGGCTTGAAGCTTTCTTT
CSAKDRGLEAFF
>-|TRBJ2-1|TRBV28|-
TGTGCCAGCAGTTTACTAAGAGTGGGAGTAGAGACCTACAATGAGCAGTTCTTC
CASSLLRVGVETYNEQFF
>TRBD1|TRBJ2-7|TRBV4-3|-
TGCGCCAGCAGCAGCCGGGACAGAGAGCAGTACTTC
CASSSRDREQYF
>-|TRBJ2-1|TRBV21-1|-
TGTGCCAGCAGCTCCAAACCCACTAGCGAATACAATGAGCAGTTCTTC
CASSSKPTSEYNEQFF
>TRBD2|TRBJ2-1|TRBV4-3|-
TGCGCCAGCAGCCAAGATTCTAGCGGAGTCTCCTACAATGAGCAGTTCTTC
CASSQDSSGVSYNEQFF
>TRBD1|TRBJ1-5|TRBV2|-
TGTGCCAGCATCGACAGGGTCGGCAATCAGCCCCAGCATTTT
CASIDRVGNQPQHF
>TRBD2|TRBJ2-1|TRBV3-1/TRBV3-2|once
TGTGCCAGCAGTCTGCTAGCGGGGGCCTCCAATGAGCAGTTCTTC
CASSLLAGASNEQFF
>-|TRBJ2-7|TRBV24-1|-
TGTGCCACCAGTGATTTGACGGGGGATTCCTCCTACGAGCAGTACTTC
CATSDLTGDSSYEQYF
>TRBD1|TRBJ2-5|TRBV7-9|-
TGTGCCAGCAGCTGGACAGGGGTTGGAGAGACCCAGTACTTC
CASSWTGVGETQYF
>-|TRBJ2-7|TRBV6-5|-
TGTGCCAGCAGTCCAGGGCGCTTTTTGACCGAGCAGTACTTC
CASSPGRFLTEQYF
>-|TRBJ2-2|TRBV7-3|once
TGTGCCAGCAGCGGTACAGGGGAGGCCGGGGAGCTGTTTTTT
CASSGTGEAGELFF